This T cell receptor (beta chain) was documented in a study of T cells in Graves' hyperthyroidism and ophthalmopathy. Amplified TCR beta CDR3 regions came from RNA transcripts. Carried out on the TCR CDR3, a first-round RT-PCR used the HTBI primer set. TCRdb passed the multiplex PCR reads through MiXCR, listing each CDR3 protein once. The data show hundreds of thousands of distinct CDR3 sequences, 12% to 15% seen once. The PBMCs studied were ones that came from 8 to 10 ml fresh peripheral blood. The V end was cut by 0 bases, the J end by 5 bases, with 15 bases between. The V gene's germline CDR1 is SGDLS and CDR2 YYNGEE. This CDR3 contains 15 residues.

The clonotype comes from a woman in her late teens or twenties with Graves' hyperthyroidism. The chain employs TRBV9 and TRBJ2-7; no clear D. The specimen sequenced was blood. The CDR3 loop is CASSVGLALSNEQYF. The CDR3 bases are TGTGCCAGCAGCGTAGGCTTGGCCCTAAGTAACGAGCAGTACTTC.